These 14 T cell receptor beta chains share one sample of origin, sequenced in a study of multiple sclerosis patients with progressive multifocal leukoencephalopathy. Time point in this sample: time of PML onset. This table comes from immunoSEQ multiplex PCR, and its TCRdb copy is limited to in-frame clones, with some not included. The data contain approximately 27,000 clones, approximately 85% of them seen just once; the ten biggest clones take up 12%. The material was PBMCs, obtained from a patient treated with natalizumab. The receptor source for this set is a woman in her 30s with progressive multifocal leukoencephalopathy.

The genes are TRBV7-3 and TRBJ1-1; D gene ambiguous. The CDR3 contains 13 residues. V lost 1 base, J lost 9 bases, and 12 bases lay in between. Germline V gene data show CDR1 as SGHTA and CDR2 as FQGTGA. CDR3 protein: CASSLKMGEQAFF. In DNA, the CDR3 is TGTGCCAGCAGCTTAAAAATGGGAGAACAAGCTTTCTTT.

The rearrangement links TRBV4-2 to TRBJ2-5, with 9 bases matching TRBD2. The CDR3 is 16 residues long. The germline gives CDR1 LGHNA, CDR2 YNFKEQ. Trimming removed 5 bases from V and 3 bases from J; junction bases left unmatched: 10. In nucleotides, the CDR3 is TGTGCCAGCAGCACAATAGCGGGGGCCGGTAAAGAGACCCAGTACTTC. Translation: CASSTIAGAGKETQYF.

This chain links TRBV6-1 with TRBJ2-7; TRBD2 agrees at 8 bases. From germline, CDR1 is MNHNS and CDR2 SASEGT. The CDR3 is 15 amino acids. Trimming at V came to 6 bases and at J to 0 bases, leaving 7 bases not matched to a gene. CDR3 residues: CASSATSGSSYEQYF. Here the CDR3 DNA reads TGTGCCAGCAGCGCAACTAGCGGTAGCTCCTACGAGCAGTACTTC.

The gene calls are TRBV27 and TRBJ1-2; TRBD1 is a possible D gene (6 bases). The CDR3 runs to 14 residues. Germline assignment: CDR1 MNHEY and CDR2 SMNVEV (reference sequence). The V and J ends lost 3 bases and 7 bases respectively, with 15 bases between them. CDR3 loop: CASSLSRGSGGYTF. CDR3 nucleotides: TGTGCCAGCAGTTTGAGCAGGGGAAGTGGTGGCTACACCTTC.

The chain employs TRBV4-1 and TRBJ2-7; 7 positions agree with TRBD2. The CDR3 consists of 14 residues. V trimming: 0 bases; J trimming: 7 bases; junction bases outside the gene matches: 6. Germline V lookup: CDR1 MGHRA, CDR2 YSYEKL. The CDR3 DNA sequence: TGCGCCAGCAGCCAAGACCGACGGGGGGAAGAGCAGTACTTC. Protein sequence: CASSQDRRGEEQYF.

For the CDR3, the DNA is TGTGCCAGCAGTCCATCAATCAACAGAGCCCAAGAGACCCAGTACTTC. The encoded protein is CASSPSINRAQETQYF. This chain connects TRBV7-2 to TRBJ2-5; D gene ambiguous. Germline-derived CDR1 and CDR2 are SGHTA and FQGNSA. This CDR3 comprises 16 residues. The V end lost 6 bases, the J end lost 1 base, and 18 bases lay between the germline ends.

With regard to this clone: The junction and the germline gene differ at one end; a read error may be behind it. The rearrangement links TRBV6-8 to TRBJ2-1; TRBD2 matches at 8 bases. The CDR3 has 11 amino acids. Germline V gene sequence: CDR1 MNHGY, CDR2 SAAAGT. CDR3: CASSSGLEAIF. The CDR3 nucleotides read TGTGCCAGCAGTTCGGGACTAGAGGCGATCTTC.

The chain employs TRBV27 and TRBJ1-1; D is possibly TRBD1 (5 bases). The germline CDR1 and CDR2 sequences are MNHEY and SMNVEV (reference sequence). CDR3 length: 14 amino acids. Trimming cost V 5 bases and J 0 bases, with 10 bases left between them. This CDR3 reads CASSHQGLNTEAFF. The CDR3 DNA reads as TGTGCCAGCAGTCATCAGGGCTTGAACACTGAAGCTTTCTTT.

The chain employs TRBV2 and TRBJ1-1; tentatively, D is TRBD1 (6 bases). Germline V gene sequence: CDR1 SNHLY, CDR2 FYNNEI. The ends were cut back, 0 bases at V and 6 bases at J, with 14 bases in the middle. There are 15 residues in the CDR3. CDR3 loop: CASSEARAGVAEAFF. Written as DNA, the CDR3 is TGTGCCAGCAGTGAAGCGCGGGCAGGGGTGGCTGAAGCTTTCTTT. Combining the CDR3 with reference TRBV2 and TRBJ1-1 gives the whole variable domain EPEVTQTPSHQVTQMGQEVILRCVPISNHLYFYWYRQILGQKVEFLVSFYNNEISEKSEIFDDQFSVERPDGSNFTLKIRSTKLEDSAMYFCASSEARAGVAEAFFGQGTRLTVV.

The CDR3, as DNA: TGTGCCAGCAGCTTGGCCGACGGAGAGACCCAGTACTTC. It encodes CASSLADGETQYF. The chain has TRBV5-4 and TRBJ2-5; D call uncertain. V gave up 0 bases and J gave up 4 bases, with 7 bases separating them. Germline CDR1 is SGHNT and CDR2 is YYREEE (reference sequence). The CDR3 loop spans 13 amino acids.

The chain recombines TRBV30 with TRBJ2-7, with TRBD1 matching over 9 bases. V dropped 0 bases and J dropped 7; count of bases not matched to a gene: 7. The CDR3 covers 14 residues. Germline V CDR1 and CDR2: GTSNPN, SVGIG (reference sequence). The CDR3 protein is CAWSVTGGAEEQYF. CDR3 sequence (DNA): TGTGCCTGGAGTGTCACAGGGGGCGCGGAAGAGCAGTACTTC.

The chain is built from TRBV19 and TRBJ2-2, with D unclear. V was trimmed by 2 bases and J by 1 base, leaving 11 bases between them. The CDR3 spans 16 residues. In germline, CDR1 is LNHDA, CDR2 SQIVND (reference sequence). The CDR3 DNA reads as TGTGCCAGTAGTATACCAGGACGGCTGAACACCGGGGAGCTGTTTTTT. Residues: CASSIPGRLNTGELFF.

CDR3 nucleotides: TGTGCCAGCAGACCGGACGTGGCCGGGGAGCTGTTTTTT. This codes for CASRPDVAGELFF. The chain joins TRBV7-6 to TRBJ2-2; D not resolved. This CDR3 is 13 amino acids long. In germline, CDR1 is SGHVS, CDR2 FNYEAQ. V lost 6 bases, J lost 6 bases, and 11 bases lay in between.

Only one count was recorded for this clone. J is TRBJ2-2 and V is TRBV30; D assignment may be TRBD1 or TRBD2 (6 bases each). The CDR3 has 15 amino acids. V was pared by 5 bases and J by 3 bases, with 16 bases between. CDR1 is GTSNPN, CDR2 SVGIG, per germline (reference sequence). DNA for the CDR3: TGTGCCTGGCATTTGGGGGGCGCAGACACCGGGGAGCTGTTTTTT. Translation: CAWHLGGADTGELFF.